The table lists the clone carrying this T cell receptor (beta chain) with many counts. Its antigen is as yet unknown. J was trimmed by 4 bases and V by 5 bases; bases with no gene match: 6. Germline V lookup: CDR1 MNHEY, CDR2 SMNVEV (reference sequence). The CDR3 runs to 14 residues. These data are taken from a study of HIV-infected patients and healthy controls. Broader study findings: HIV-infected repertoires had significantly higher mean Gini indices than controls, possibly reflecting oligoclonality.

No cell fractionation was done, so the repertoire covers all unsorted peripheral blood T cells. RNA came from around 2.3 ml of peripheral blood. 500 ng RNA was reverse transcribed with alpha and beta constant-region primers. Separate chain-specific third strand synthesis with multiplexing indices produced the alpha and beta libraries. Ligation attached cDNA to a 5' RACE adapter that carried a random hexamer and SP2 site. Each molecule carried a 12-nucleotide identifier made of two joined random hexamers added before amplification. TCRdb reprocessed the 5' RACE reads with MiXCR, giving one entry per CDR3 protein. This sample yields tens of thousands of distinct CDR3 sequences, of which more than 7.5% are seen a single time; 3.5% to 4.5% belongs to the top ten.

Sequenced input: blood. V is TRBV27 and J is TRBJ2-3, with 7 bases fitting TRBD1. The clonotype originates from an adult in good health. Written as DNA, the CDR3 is TGTGCCAGCAGTGGCCCAGGGGGTTCAGATACGCAGTATTTT. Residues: CASSGPGGSDTQYF.